This T cell receptor (beta chain) derives from a study of cytomegalovirus exposure and HLA in healthy donors. Study-wide results and limits: TRBV6-2, TRBV6-3 and some other V segments were excluded as indistinguishable. The study designated 150 or so TCR beta chains cytomegalovirus-associated.

Healthy donors of bone marrow made up the group. V was cut by 3 bases and J by 4 bases, with 10 bases left in between. The length of the CDR3 is 14 residues. CDR1 is SGHTA and CDR2 is FQGNSA in the germline V gene. The study ran its PCR with 60 Vbeta and 13 Jbeta primers. Some clones are missing from TCRdb's copy, which holds only in-frame ones; the method was immunoSEQ multiplex PCR. Counted here are about 130,000 clones, 82% occurring once; the ten biggest clones make up over 9%. This clone has a single count. Its antigen is currently unknown. The TCR sequence derives from a male donor in good health and CMV-seropositive. Sequencing input: PBMCs. The chain has TRBV7-2 and TRBJ1-5; D is ambiguous. The CDR3 nucleotides read TGTGCCAGCAGCTTCCCTCCGGGTAATCAGCCCCAGCATTTT. Its translation: CASSFPPGNQPQHF.